These 27 T cell receptor beta chains came from one sample sequenced in a study of CD8 T cells in ankylosing spondylitis. One entry per CDR3 protein, called by TCRdb with MiXCR from the 5' RACE reads. The sample has roughly 370,000 distinct CDR3 sequences; 20% to 25% are singletons. Their antigens are not known. The study, taken as a whole, reports: A TCR beta motif made of fewer than ten highly homologous variants seemed typical of ankylosing spondylitis blood.

Sequencing was carried out using blood, either unsorted or a sorted T cell fraction (not recorded which). The receptors here all came from a male donor with ankylosing spondylitis.

This clonotype was detected only a few times. The chain uses TRBV5-1 and TRBJ2-7; TRBD1 aligns across 7 bases. Trimming removed 5 bases from V and 4 bases from J; junction bases left unmatched: 9. CDR1 is SGHRS and CDR2 is YFSETQ in the germline V gene. CDR3 length: 14 residues. CDR3 residues: CASRPYRGPYEQYF. The CDR3 nucleotides read TGCGCCAGCAGACCTTACAGGGGTCCGTACGAGCAGTACTTC.

CDR3 loop: CASSLELTYNEQFF. Written as DNA, the CDR3 is TGTGCCAGCAGCTTGGAACTAACCTACAATGAGCAGTTCTTC. The gene calls are TRBV5-6 and TRBJ2-1; D is unresolved. The germline V gene has CDR1 SGHDT and CDR2 YYEEEE. V was clipped by 0 bases and J by 2 bases, with 6 bases between them. The CDR3 is made up of 14 amino acids.

The CDR3 region has the DNA TGTGCCAGCAGTTTGTTACTAGCGGGAGGGTTATTAGAGACCCAGTACTTC. This codes for CASSLLLAGGLLETQYF. The V and J genes are TRBV12-3 or TRBV12-4 and TRBJ2-5; 13 bases map to TRBD2. This CDR3 has 17 residues. With 3 bases clipped from V and 4 bases from J, the junction kept 8 bases outside the gene matches.

This clonotype appeared many times. The V call is TRBV29-1, the J call TRBJ2-3, with TRBD2 matching 9 bases. CDR3 length: 13 amino acids. J lost 6 bases, V lost 8 bases, and 9 bases had no gene match. CDR1 and CDR2 from the germline V gene are SQVTM and ANQGSEA. The DNA of the CDR3 is TGCAGCACCCCCTTAGCGGGAGTGGATACGCAGTATTTT. It is translated as CSTPLAGVDTQYF.

This chain links TRBV5-1 with TRBJ1-1; a possible D gene is TRBD1 (6 bases). V gave up 5 bases and J gave up 6 bases, with 14 bases separating them. Germline CDR1 SGHRS, CDR2 YFSETQ. CDR3 size: 13 residues. CDR3 coding DNA: TGCGCCAGCAGTCACCCCGGGGGCGCTGAAGCTTTCTTT. It codes for CASSHPGGAEAFF.

This clonotype showed up just a few times. J is TRBJ1-4 and V is TRBV18; D is perhaps TRBD1 (5 bases). The CDR3 consists of 14 residues. V shed 8 bases and J shed 5 bases, with 15 bases lying between them. Germline-derived CDR1 and CDR2 are KGHSH and LQKENI. Here the CDR3 reads CASTAGTQNEKLFF. DNA for the CDR3: TGTGCCAGCACGGCCGGGACCCAGAATGAAAAACTGTTTTTT.

The V and J genes are TRBV29-1 and TRBJ2-2; 15 nucleotides line up with TRBD2. The CDR3 sequence is 16 residues long. Germline CDR1 reads SQVTM; CDR2 reads ANQGSEA. V was pared by 7 bases and J by 4 bases, with 7 bases of the junction left unmatched. CDR3 DNA: TGCAGCGCCTCCGGGACTAGCGGGAGGAGCACCGGGGAGCTGTTTTTT. Translation gives CSASGTSGRSTGELFF.

This sequence joins TRBV7-2 and TRBJ2-7; 8 nucleotides match TRBD1. Germline CDR1 and CDR2: SGHTA and FQGNSA. With V trimmed by 1 base and J by 6 bases, 5 bases remained unmatched. The CDR3 extends over 14 amino acids. This CDR3 is CASSLVSDRGEQYF. The CDR3 DNA reads as TGTGCCAGCAGCTTAGTATCCGACAGGGGCGAGCAGTACTTC.

This clonotype was picked up many times. One end of the junction is discordant with germline, which a read error may explain. This chain links TRBV5-1 with TRBJ2-7; D gene unclear. The germline CDR1 and CDR2 sequences are SGHRS and YFSETQ. The CDR3 length is 13 residues. The CDR3, as DNA: TGTGCCAGCAGCCTTGGGTCCCCCTACGAGCAGTACTTC. Protein sequence: CASSLGSPYEQYF.

Only a few counts were recorded for this clonotype. The chain combines TRBV28 with TRBJ1-2; D gene unclear. Germline values: CDR1 MDHEN, CDR2 SYDVKM. Deletions cut 2 bases from V and 1 base from J, with 8 bases between. The CDR3 is 14 amino acids. The CDR3 here is CASSLGGVNYGYTF. Here the CDR3 DNA reads TGTGCCAGCAGTTTAGGTGGGGTTAACTATGGCTACACCTTC.

V and J are TRBV20-1 and TRBJ1-1; D is perhaps TRBD1 (6 bases). The CDR3 has 14 amino acids. The germline gives CDR1 DFQATT, CDR2 SNEGSKA (reference sequence). V lost 5 bases and J 5 bases, leaving 18 bases between the germline ends. CDR3 sequence: CSAHFMGAWTEAFF. The CDR3 DNA follows: TGCAGTGCTCACTTCATGGGGGCCTGGACTGAAGCTTTCTTT.

This clonotype was picked up a small number of times. The rearrangement joins TRBV11-3 to TRBJ2-1; D is perhaps TRBD1 (7 bases). CDR3 length: 16 amino acids. Deletions cut 2 bases from V and 1 base from J, with 12 bases between. Germline CDR1 SGHNT, CDR2 YENEEA. The DNA of the CDR3 is TGTGCCAGCAGCTTATTTCCAGGGGGGTCCTACAATGAGCAGTTCTTC. Its protein product is CASSLFPGGSYNEQFF.

In its sample, this clonotype was seen many times. The J gene is TRBJ2-3, the V gene TRBV24-1; 9 positions match TRBD1. Trimming took 9 bases from V and 1 from J; bases not matched to a gene: 10. CDR3 length: 16 amino acids. Per germline, CDR1 KGHDR and CDR2 SFDVKD. CDR3 amino acids: CATSPRTGEGTDTQYF. The CDR3 nucleotides read TGTGCCACCTCGCCCCGGACAGGGGAGGGCACAGATACGCAGTATTTT.

This clonotype was observed a few times. The chain is built from TRBV7-9 and TRBJ2-2, with no clear D. V lost 4 bases and J lost 1, with 10 bases in between. This CDR3 is built from 15 residues. Germline CDR1 SEHNR, CDR2 FQNEAQ (reference sequence). CDR3 DNA: TGTGCCAGCAGCTCCCGCGAGTGGAACACCGGGGAGCTGTTTTTT. Its translation: CASSSREWNTGELFF.

The chain couples TRBV18 to TRBJ1-1; D not certain. This CDR3 has 13 amino acids. Germline V gene sequence: CDR1 KGHSH, CDR2 LQKENI. With 9 bases removed from V and 4 bases from J, the gap between germline ends came to 15 bases. The CDR3 sequence: CASNTGSSTEAFF. For the CDR3, the DNA is TGTGCCAGTAACACCGGGTCGAGCACTGAAGCTTTCTTT.

This clonotype was seen ten or more times. The gene calls are TRBV25-1 and TRBJ2-3, with 8 bases fitting TRBD2. CDR1 MGHDK and CDR2 SYGVNS come from the germline V gene. V shed 6 bases, J shed 0 bases, and the junction held 2 bases outside the gene matches. The CDR3 totals 14 residues. CDR3: CASRTSGSTDTQYF. CDR3 DNA: TGTGCCAGCAGAACTAGCGGCAGCACAGATACGCAGTATTTT.

In its sample, this clonotype was seen many times. The chain has TRBV24-1 and TRBJ2-7; D is uncertain. V shed 3 bases and J shed 1 base, with 15 bases lying between them. This CDR3 is 16 amino acids long. Per the germline V gene, CDR1 is KGHDR and CDR2 is SFDVKD. CDR3 loop: CATSDGAVGNSYEQYF. CDR3 DNA: TGTGCCACCAGTGATGGTGCGGTGGGGAATTCCTACGAGCAGTACTTC.

This clonotype came up a few times. The chain couples TRBV7-2 to TRBJ2-3; 7 positions match TRBD1. Unmatched junction bases numbered 10, after V lost 5 bases and J lost 5 bases. CDR1 SGHTA and CDR2 FQGNSA come from the germline V gene. This CDR3 comprises 15 residues. The CDR3 DNA follows: TGTGCCAGCAGCCTTAGGGGGCAGGGTTTAGATACGCAGTATTTT. The encoded protein is CASSLRGQGLDTQYF. Complete variable domain (other parts from reference TRBV7-2 and TRBJ2-3): GAGVSQSPSNKVTEKGKDVELRCDPISGHTALYWYRQSLGQGLEFLIYFQGNSAPDKSGLPSDRFSAERTGGSVSTLTIQRTQQEDSAVYLCASSLRGQGLDTQYFGPGTRLTVL.

There are many counts of this clonotype. V is TRBV27 and J is TRBJ1-1; D may be TRBD1 (5 bases). The length of the CDR3 is 18 residues. V gave up 8 bases and J gave up 0 bases, with 25 bases separating them. Germline CDR1 is MNHEY and CDR2 is SMNVEV (reference sequence). The CDR3 bases are TGTGCCAGCGGAGGCCCTCGTAGGGGACGATCAATGAACACTGAAGCTTTCTTT. Protein product: CASGGPRRGRSMNTEAFF.

This clonotype was detected only a few times. One end of the junction is discordant with germline, which a read error may explain. The chain joins TRBV7-2 to TRBJ1-2, with unresolved D. The germline V gene encodes CDR1 SGHTA and CDR2 FQGNSA. There are 12 residues in the CDR3. CDR3 DNA sequence: TGTGCCAGCAGCTTAGTTGGGAATGGCCTTTCCTTC. Its translation is CASSLVGNGLSF.

This chain joins TRBV28 and TRBJ2-7, with D possibly matching TRBD1 (6 bases). The V and J ends lost 2 bases and 7 bases respectively, with 18 bases between them. Germline V gene lookup returns CDR1 MDHEN and CDR2 SYDVKM. This CDR3 is 15 amino acids long. CDR3 amino acids: CASSLTARGHLEQYF. In DNA, the CDR3 is TGTGCCAGCAGTTTAACGGCCAGGGGACATTTGGAGCAGTACTTC.

J is TRBJ2-2 and V is TRBV5-1, with D unresolved. Between the trimmed V and J ends, which lost 4 bases and 8 bases, there was a span of 21 bases. This CDR3 has 16 amino acids. Germline V gene lookup returns CDR1 SGHRS and CDR2 YFSETQ. Here the CDR3 DNA reads TGCGCCAGCAGCCCCCAGATCCGACAACCGTCAGGGGAGCTGTTTTTT. Protein product: CASSPQIRQPSGELFF.

The rearrangement uses TRBV21-1 and TRBJ2-7; the D segment call TRBD1 is taken from the table without a DNA check. TRBV21-1 is a pseudogene locus. The CDR3 runs to 14 residues. CDR3 sequence reads: CASSDRRQRCEQYF. The CDR3 nucleotides are TGTGCCAGCTCAGACAGGAGGCAAAGGTGCGAGCAGTACTTC.

This clonotype occurred many times. V usage is TRBV6-5 and J usage is TRBJ2-1; a possible D gene is TRBD2 (6 bases). The CDR3 contains 13 residues. From germline, CDR1 is MNHEY and CDR2 SVGAGI. The ends were cut back, 2 bases at V and 7 bases at J, with 9 bases in the middle. CDR3 residues: CASSYAGLNEQFF. The CDR3 region has the DNA TGTGCCAGCAGTTACGCCGGACTAAATGAGCAGTTCTTC.

This chain links TRBV6-5 with TRBJ2-1; 8 nucleotides line up with TRBD1. The CDR3 runs 14 residues. Germline lookup yields CDR1 MNHEY and CDR2 SVGAGI. The V and J ends lost 3 bases and 8 bases, in that order; junction bases with no gene match: 6. The CDR3 spells CASSYRDRRDEQFF. As DNA, the CDR3 is TGTGCCAGCAGTTATCGGGACAGGCGGGATGAGCAGTTCTTC.

In its sample, this clonotype was seen a few times. This chain connects TRBV5-1 to TRBJ2-2; 10 bases agree with TRBD2. The CDR3 spans 15 residues. Germline values: CDR1 SGHRS, CDR2 YFSETQ. Unmatched junction bases numbered 4, after V lost 3 bases and J lost 5 bases. CDR3 sequence: CASSSSGSGTGELFF. As DNA, the CDR3 is TGCGCCAGCAGCTCTAGCGGGAGTGGAACCGGGGAGCTGTTTTTT.

The table lists this clonotype with many counts. The chain carries TRBV12-3 or TRBV12-4 and TRBJ2-3; D remains ambiguous. The CDR3 contains 15 residues. V was trimmed by 5 bases and J by 0 bases, leaving 12 bases between them. The CDR3 DNA is TGTGCCAGCAGTCTCTCGGTCCCTAGCACAGATACGCAGTATTTT. Amino acid sequence: CASSLSVPSTDTQYF.